The rows below give T cell receptor beta chains drawn from one sample of a study of OX40 agonist ivuxolimab in advanced cancers. Sequencing was performed with immunoSEQ multiplex PCR; in TCRdb, only in-frame clones are kept and a portion is missing. Of approximately 90,000 clones in the sample, about 90% were seen once. The input for sequencing was CD4+ or CD8+ T cells sorted from blood, taken in a trial of the OX40 agonist ivuxolimab. The receptors shown here come from an adult with an advanced solid tumor such as melanoma, head and neck, liver or kidney cancer. Each CDR3 is given with its conserved first and last residue. A D gene is named only where the DNA matches it firmly. Clone size, where shown, is once, few, many, or a class for clones that have expanded.

TRBV2	.	.	TRBJ2-5	TGTGCCAGCAGAGGCCCAGACGGGAGGACCCAGTACTTC	CASRGPDGRTQYF
TRBV30	.	.	TRBJ1-1	TGTGCCTGGAGGGGAATGAACACTGAAGCTTTCTTT	CAWRGMNTEAFF
TRBV29-1	.	.	TRBJ2-3	TGCAGCGTTGAGGCTAGGCTGCGGACAATCACAGATACGCAGTATTTT	CSVEARLRTITDTQYF
TRBV18	.	.	TRBJ2-2	TGTGCCAGCTCACCGCTCGAGGGCTCCGGGGAGCTGTTTTTT	CASSPLEGSGELFF
TRBV30	TRBD1	.	TRBJ1-1	TGTGCCTGGAGTTGGGGACAGGGGAGGACTGAAGCTTTCTTT	CAWSWGQGRTEAFF
TRBV7-9	.	.	TRBJ1-2	TGTGCCAGCAGCTTGGGAGGCCCACAGGGTAGCTATGGCTACACCTTC	CASSLGGPQGSYGYTF
TRBV7-9	.	.	TRBJ2-1	TGTGCCAGCAGTCACACTACTAGGCGGGGCTCCTACAATGAGCAGTTCTTC	CASSHTTRRGSYNEQFF
TRBV11-3	TRBD2	.	TRBJ2-1	TGTGCCAGCAGGAATCCAGCGGGAGGCGATGAGCAGTTCTTC	CASRNPAGGDEQFF
TRBV27	.	once	TRBJ1-1	TGTGCCAGCATCGGAGGGGACCTTGAAGCTTTCTTT	CASIGGDLEAFF
TRBV7-2	.	.	TRBJ2-7	TGTGCCAGCAGCTTAGCGACGGGAGCGGCAACCTACGAGCAGTACTTC	CASSLATGAATYEQYF
TRBV27	.	.	TRBJ1-1	TGTGCCAGCAGTTCCACGGGACATTTTGAAGCTTTCTTT	CASSSTGHFEAFF
TRBV6-1	.	.	TRBJ2-7	TGTGCCAGCAGTGAAGCGAGGGACCGCGCCTACGAGCAGTACTTC	CASSEARDRAYEQYF
TRBV2	.	few	TRBJ2-2	TGTGCCAGCGAACCGAACACCGGGGAGCTGTTTTTT	CASEPNTGELFF
TRBV18	.	.	TRBJ2-5	TGTGCCAGCTCACCAGGGGGACAAGAGACCCAGTACTTC	CASSPGGQETQYF
TRBV5-4	TRBD2	.	TRBJ2-1	TGTGCCAGCAGTTTCGGACTAGCGGGATACAATGAGCAGTTCTTC	CASSFGLAGYNEQFF
TRBV27	.	once	TRBJ1-2	TGTGCCAGCAGTGGAAGGGGGGCGCGTGGCTACACCTTC	CASSGRGARGYTF
TRBV9	.	.	TRBJ2-1	TGTGCCAGCAGCGTACATCAGGGGACGTACAATGAGCAGTTCTTC	CASSVHQGTYNEQFF
TRBV29-1	.	few	TRBJ2-5	TGCAGCGTTGTAGGATCGGGGGCCGGAGAGACCCAGTACTTC	CSVVGSGAGETQYF
TRBV9	.	.	TRBJ2-5	TGTGCCAGCAGCGTAACAGGATCGATGGTTTTCCAACAAGAGACCCAGTACTTC	CASSVTGSMVFQQETQYF
TRBV7-9	TRBD2	.	TRBJ2-1	TGTGCCAGCAGCGCCACTAGCGGGAGATGGGATGAGCAGTTCTTC	CASSATSGRWDEQFF
TRBV28	TRBD1	.	TRBJ1-1	TGTGCCATCTTTTCTACAGGGGAAGAAGCTTTCTTT	CAIFSTGEEAFF
TRBV27	.	.	TRBJ2-1	TGTGCCAGCAGTACCTCCGGGACCCCCGACAATGAGCAGTTCTTC	CASSTSGTPDNEQFF
TRBV2	TRBD2	.	TRBJ2-5	TGTGGAACCGTAGGCAGGACTGGGACTAGCGGTCTGGGGGAGACCCAGTACTTC	CGTVGRTGTSGLGETQYF
TRBV5-8	.	.	TRBJ1-4	TGTGCCAGCAGCTTGATTGGAGGGGACGGGGAAAAACTGTTTTTT	CASSLIGGDGEKLFF
TRBV27	TRBD2	.	TRBJ2-7	TGTGCCAGCTCTGATAGCGGGAGAGTTAGGGAGCAGTACTTC	CASSDSGRVREQYF
TRBV1	.	.	TRBJ1-2	TGCACCAGCAGCCAAGAAGGCCAGGGGTATGGCTACACCTTC	CTSSQEGQGYGYTF
TRBV5-6	.	.	TRBJ2-1	TGTGCCAGCAGCTGGGGCTACAATGAGCAGTTCTTC	CASSWGYNEQFF
TRBV5-6	.	once	TRBJ2-5	TGTGCCAGCAGCTTAGGGCCGCAGGGGACCCAGTACTTC	CASSLGPQGTQYF
TRBV5-6	TRBD1	.	TRBJ1-2	TGTGCCAGCAGCTTAACCCCAGGGGGCGGTTATGACTATGGCTACACCTTC	CASSLTPGGGYDYGYTF
TRBV25-1	.	.	TRBJ2-1	TGTGCCAGCAGTGAATTTAGGGGGAGGAACAATGAGCAGTTCTTC	CASSEFRGRNNEQFF
TRBV20-1	.	.	TRBJ2-7	TGCAGTGCTGGAAAGTCCTACGAGCAGTACTTC	CSAGKSYEQYF
TRBV6-1	.	.	TRBJ1-5	TGTGCCAGCGGGTATAATCAGCCCCAGCATTTT	CASGYNQPQHF
TRBV29-1	TRBD2	.	TRBJ2-5	TGCAGCGTCTCCAGACTAGCGGGGCGGGAGACCCAGTACTTC	CSVSRLAGRETQYF
TRBV9	.	.	TRBJ2-1	TGTGCCAGCAGCCACGGTCCCCCGGTGTACAATGAGCAGTTCTTC	CASSHGPPVYNEQFF
TRBV6-6	TRBD1	.	TRBJ1-4	TGTGCCAGCACATACCCGGGGACAGGTTACGAAAAACTGTTTTTT	CASTYPGTGYEKLFF
TRBV7-9	.	.	TRBJ1-2	TGTGCCAGCAGCTCCGGAACCGGGACACGGAACTTCTATGGCTACACCTTC	CASSSGTGTRNFYGYTF